The clone carrying this T cell receptor beta chain was counted only a few times. Its matching antigen is unknown. These data originate in a study of human T cells and chemical hapten exposure. Turning to the study itself: Patch tests containing 0.01% DPC, applied to the upper back, were read at 6 days. Study-level findings and limits: Patch test score rose with PT1 expanded TCR count, significant at thresholds 8, 16 and 32, not 4.

Stated time point: patch test 2, 6 weeks after DPC sensitization. The treatment is: therapeutic diphenylcyclopropenone sensitization with weekly scalp DPC. As the library was built, unique molecular identifiers were attached to individual cDNA molecules. A single record per CDR3 protein comes from TCRdb applying MiXCR to the RACE reads. This table has 65,000 to 90,000 distinct CDR3 sequences, around 7% appearing once. V was cut by 1 base and J by 11 bases, with 11 bases left in between. The CDR3 is made up of 12 amino acids. Germline V gene lookup returns CDR1 KGHSH and CDR2 LQKENI. This receptor was identified in a woman under 40 with alopecia areata. Some clones in this sample may be carry-over from other donors' samples. Sequencing was performed on whole blood, taken in connection with sensitization to the hapten diphenylcyclopropenone (DPC). The rearrangement uses TRBV18 and TRBJ1-1; maybe TRBD1 (5 bases). The DNA for the CDR3 is TGTGCCAGCTCACCACAGGGGCCGATGGCTTTCTTT. It encodes CASSPQGPMAFF. The full variable domain, in which reference TRBV18 and TRBJ1-1 provide the parts outside the CDR3, is NAGVMQNPRHLVRRRGQEARLRCSPMKGHSHVYWYRQLPEEGLKFMVYLQKENIIDESGMPKERFSAEFPKEGPSILRIQQVVRGDSAAYFCASSPQGPMAFFGQGTRLTVV.